The entry that follows covers one T cell receptor (beta chain) sequence. Here immunoSEQ multiplex PCR was the method, and the copy in TCRdb shows in-frame clones only, minus some. Among 180,000 or so clones, roughly 82% were seen once, and the ten largest hold 5.6%. The data are from a study of blood T cell repertoires in COVID-19. J was trimmed by 2 bases and V by 6 bases; bases with no gene match: 6. CDR1 is WNHNN, CDR2 SYGVQD, per germline (reference sequence). The CDR3 is 15 amino acids. Specimen: PBMCs or T cells enriched from blood (not recorded which). This receptor was obtained from a man aged 40-49 years with acute COVID-19. V is TRBV10-1 and J is TRBJ2-1; 8 nucleotides match TRBD1. For the CDR3, the DNA is TGCGCCAGCAGGAGGCAGGGGGCCGCCTACAATGAGCAGTTCTTC. Its protein product is CASRRQGAAYNEQFF.